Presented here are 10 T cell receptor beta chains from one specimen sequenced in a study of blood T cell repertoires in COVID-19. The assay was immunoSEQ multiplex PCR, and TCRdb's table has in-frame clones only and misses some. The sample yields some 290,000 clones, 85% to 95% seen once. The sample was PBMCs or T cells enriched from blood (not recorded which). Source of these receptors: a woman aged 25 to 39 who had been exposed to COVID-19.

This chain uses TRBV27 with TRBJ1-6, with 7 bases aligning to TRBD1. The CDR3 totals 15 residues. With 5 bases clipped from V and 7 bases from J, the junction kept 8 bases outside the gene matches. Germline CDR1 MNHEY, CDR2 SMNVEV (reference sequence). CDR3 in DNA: TGTGCCAGCAGTACACGACAGGGACAAAATTCACCCCTCCACTTT. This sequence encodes CASSTRQGQNSPLHF.

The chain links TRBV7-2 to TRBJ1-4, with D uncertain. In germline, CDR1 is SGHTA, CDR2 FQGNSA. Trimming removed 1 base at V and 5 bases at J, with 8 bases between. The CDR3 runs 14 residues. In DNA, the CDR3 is TGTGCCAGCAGCTTAGGCAGGAACAATGAAAAACTGTTTTTT. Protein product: CASSLGRNNEKLFF.

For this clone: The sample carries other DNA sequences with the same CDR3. CDR3 sequence reads: CASSLDRFYGYTF. The CDR3, as DNA: TGTGCCAGCAGCCTGGACAGGTTCTATGGCTACACCTTC. V gene TRBV7-2 combines with J gene TRBJ1-2, with TRBD1 matching 7 bases. The CDR3 has 13 amino acids. Germline V lookup: CDR1 SGHTA, CDR2 FQGNSA. The V segment lost 5 bases and the J segment 4 bases; nucleotides outside the gene matches: 4.

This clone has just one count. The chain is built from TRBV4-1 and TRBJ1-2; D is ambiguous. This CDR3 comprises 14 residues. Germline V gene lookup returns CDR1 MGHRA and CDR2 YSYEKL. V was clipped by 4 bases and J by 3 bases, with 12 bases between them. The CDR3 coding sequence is TGCGCCAGCAGCCCTGGCGCCGGGGACTATGGCTACACCTTC. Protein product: CASSPGAGDYGYTF.

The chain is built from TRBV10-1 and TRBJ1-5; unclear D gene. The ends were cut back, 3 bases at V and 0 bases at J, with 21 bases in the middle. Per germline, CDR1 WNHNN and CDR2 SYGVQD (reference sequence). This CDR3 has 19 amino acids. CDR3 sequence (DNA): TGCGCCAGCAGTGATTACAGAATACGACGAAACCCTAGCAATCAGCCCCAGCATTTT. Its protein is CASSDYRIRRNPSNQPQHF.

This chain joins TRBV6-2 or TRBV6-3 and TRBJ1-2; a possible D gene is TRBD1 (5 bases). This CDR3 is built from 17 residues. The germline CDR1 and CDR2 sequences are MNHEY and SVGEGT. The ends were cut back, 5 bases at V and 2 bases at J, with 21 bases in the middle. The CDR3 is CASSGRPTASRNYGYTF. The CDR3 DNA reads TGTGCCAGCAGTGGCAGGCCGACAGCTTCAAGGAACTATGGCTACACCTTC.

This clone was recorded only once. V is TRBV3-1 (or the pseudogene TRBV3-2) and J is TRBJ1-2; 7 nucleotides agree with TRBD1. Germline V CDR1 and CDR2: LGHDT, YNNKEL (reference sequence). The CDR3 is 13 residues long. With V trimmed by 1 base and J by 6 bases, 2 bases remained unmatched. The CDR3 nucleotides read TGTGCCAGCAGCCAAGGGACAGGCCATGGCTACACCTTC. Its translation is CASSQGTGHGYTF.

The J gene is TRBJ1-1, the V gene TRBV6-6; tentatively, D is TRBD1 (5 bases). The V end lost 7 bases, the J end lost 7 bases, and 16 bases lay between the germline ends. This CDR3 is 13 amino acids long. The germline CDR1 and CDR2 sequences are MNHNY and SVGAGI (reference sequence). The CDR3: CASKGRADIEAFF. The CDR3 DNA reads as TGTGCCAGCAAAGGCAGGGCGGATATTGAAGCTTTCTTT.

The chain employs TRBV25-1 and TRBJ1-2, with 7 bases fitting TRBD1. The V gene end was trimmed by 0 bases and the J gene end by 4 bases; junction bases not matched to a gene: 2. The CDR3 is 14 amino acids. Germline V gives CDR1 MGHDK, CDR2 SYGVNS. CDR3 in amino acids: CASSEYGTVYGYTF. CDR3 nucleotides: TGTGCCAGCAGTGAATATGGGACAGTCTATGGCTACACCTTC.

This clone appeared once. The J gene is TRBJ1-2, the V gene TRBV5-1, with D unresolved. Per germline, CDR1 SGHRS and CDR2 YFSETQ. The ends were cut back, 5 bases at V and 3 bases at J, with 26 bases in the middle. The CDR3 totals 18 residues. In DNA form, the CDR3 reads TGCGCCAGCAGGCCTGAGGGCCCTGGACCGAAACGGGACTATGGCTACACCTTC. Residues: CASRPEGPGPKRDYGYTF.